The 21 T cell receptor beta chains reported below all come from one sample, sequenced in a study of OX40 agonist ivuxolimab in advanced cancers. Sequencing was performed with immunoSEQ multiplex PCR; in TCRdb, only in-frame clones are kept and a portion is missing. The sample includes tens of thousands of clones, over 75% of them seen just once. This specimen consisted of CD4+ or CD8+ T cells sorted from blood, obtained in a trial of the OX40 agonist ivuxolimab. The receptors come from an adult with an advanced solid tumor such as melanoma, head and neck, liver or kidney cancer.

V gene TRBV7-9 combines with J gene TRBJ2-5; D is ambiguous. The CDR3 is 12 residues long. CDR1 is SEHNR, CDR2 FQNEAQ, per germline (reference sequence). V lost 1 base and J 7 bases, leaving 7 bases between the germline ends. DNA of the CDR3: TGTGCCAGCAGCTTAGATCACGTGACCCAGTACTTC. Translation gives CASSLDHVTQYF. Full variable domain (rest looked up from reference TRBV7-9 and TRBJ2-5): DTGVSQNPRHKITKRGQNVTFRCDPISEHNRLYWYRQTLGQGPEFLTYFQNEAQLEKSRLLSDRFSAERPKGSFSTLEIQRTEQGDSAMYLCASSLDHVTQYFGPGTRLLVL.

V is TRBV4-1 and J is TRBJ2-1; TRBD2 matches 12 bases. Germline assignment: CDR1 MGHRA and CDR2 YSYEKL. The CDR3 is made up of 16 amino acids. Losses at the gene ends were 4 bases for V and 5 bases for J; bases not matched to a gene: 6. DNA of the CDR3: TGCGCCAGCAGCCTTAGACTAGCGGGAGCGGACAATGAGCAGTTCTTC. Amino acid sequence: CASSLRLAGADNEQFF.

This clone was recorded only once. This sequence joins TRBV4-1 and TRBJ2-5; D is ambiguous. The CDR3 loop spans 14 amino acids. V shed 1 base and J shed 5 bases, with 11 bases lying between them. The germline V gene encodes CDR1 MGHRA and CDR2 YSYEKL. In DNA form, the CDR3 reads TGCGCCAGCAGCCAAGGTCCCCCTAGGGAGACCCAGTACTTC. Its protein is CASSQGPPRETQYF.

The gene calls are TRBV7-2 and TRBJ1-6; TRBD1 agrees at 9 bases. The germline gives CDR1 SGHTA, CDR2 FQGNSA. This CDR3 is 16 amino acids long. V gave up 2 bases and J gave up 6 bases; unmatched junction bases: 5. The CDR3 loop reads CASSLLPGQGNSPLHF. Here the CDR3 DNA reads TGTGCCAGCAGCTTATTACCGGGACAGGGTAATTCACCCCTCCACTTT.

This clone is a singleton in its sample. This chain links TRBV10-3 with TRBJ2-7; 10 nucleotides line up with TRBD2. This CDR3 is built from 14 residues. Germline-derived CDR1 and CDR2 are ENHRY and SYGVKD. Losses at the gene ends were 10 bases for V and 4 bases for J; bases not matched to a gene: 10. The CDR3 protein is CATTWTSGLYEQYF. In DNA, the CDR3 is TGTGCCACAACGTGGACTAGCGGACTTTACGAGCAGTACTTC.

The J gene is TRBJ2-5, the V gene TRBV10-3, with D tentatively TRBD1 (7 bases). V lost 6 bases and J 2 bases, leaving 13 bases between the germline ends. CDR1 is ENHRY, CDR2 SYGVKD, per germline. The CDR3 covers 14 residues. Written as DNA, the CDR3 is TGTGCCATCAGGGAGGGACAGACTCAAGAGACCCAGTACTTC. This translates into CAIREGQTQETQYF.

J is TRBJ2-3 and V is TRBV10-2; the D gene is possibly TRBD1 (5 bases). The CDR3 is 12 residues long. Trimming took 6 bases from V and 9 from J, leaving 13 bases between them. CDR1 and CDR2 (germline): WSHSY, SAAADI. CDR3 bases: TGCGCCAGCAGGGCGACAGTAGAGACGCAGTATTTT. This translates into CASRATVETQYF.

CDR3 bases: TGTGCCAGCAGCCCGGGACACAAAAACTATGGCTACACCTTC. Protein: CASSPGHKNYGYTF. The J gene is TRBJ1-2, the V gene TRBV5-6; tentative D call: TRBD1 (6 bases). This CDR3 region has 14 residues. Germline lookup yields CDR1 SGHDT and CDR2 YYEEEE. With 4 bases removed from V and 2 bases from J, the gap between germline ends came to 12 bases.

CDR3 residues: CASSSGFVGAYSNQPQHF. The CDR3 DNA sequence: TGTGCCAGCAGTTCCGGTTTTGTAGGGGCTTATAGCAATCAGCCCCAGCATTTT. The chain joins TRBV28 to TRBJ1-5; possible D gene TRBD1, 5 bases. Germline CDR1 reads MDHEN; CDR2 reads SYDVKM. The CDR3 is 18 residues long. V was cut by 4 bases and J by 0 bases, with 19 bases left in between.

The CDR3 loop is CASSPTASYEQYF. The CDR3 DNA reads TGTGCCAGCTCACCAACAGCCTCCTACGAGCAGTACTTC. This chain links TRBV18 with TRBJ2-7; D is undetermined. Trimming shortened V by 2 bases and J by 0 bases, and 5 bases separated the two germline ends. Germline V lookup: CDR1 KGHSH, CDR2 LQKENI. CDR3 length equals 13 residues. The full variable domain, its missing parts supplied by reference TRBV18 and TRBJ2-7, is NAGVMQNPRHLVRRRGQEARLRCSPMKGHSHVYWYRQLPEEGLKFMVYLQKENIIDESGMPKERFSAEFPKEGPSILRIQQVVRGDSAAYFCASSPTASYEQYFGPGTRLTVT.

This chain uses TRBV7-2 with TRBJ2-7; possible D gene TRBD2, 5 bases. The V and J ends lost 5 bases and 3 bases respectively, with 11 bases between them. There are 13 residues in the CDR3. Germline CDR1 reads SGHTA; CDR2 reads FQGNSA. The chain's CDR3 is CASSGLAGYEQYF. In DNA, the CDR3 is TGTGCCAGCAGCGGCCTAGCAGGCTACGAGCAGTACTTC. The whole variable domain, remainder taken from reference TRBV7-2 and TRBJ2-7, is GAGVSQSPSNKVTEKGKDVELRCDPISGHTALYWYRQSLGQGLEFLIYFQGNSAPDKSGLPSDRFSAERTGGSVSTLTIQRTQQEDSAVYLCASSGLAGYEQYFGPGTRLTVT.

The rearrangement joins TRBV5-1 to TRBJ2-3, with 7 nucleotides matching TRBD2. This CDR3 comprises 16 residues. V lost 6 bases, J lost 4 bases, and 14 bases stayed unmatched. The V gene's germline CDR1 is SGHRS and CDR2 YFSETQ. CDR3 loop: CASMIDPTGGPDTQYF. CDR3 nucleotide sequence: TGCGCCAGCATGATTGACCCGACGGGGGGTCCAGATACGCAGTATTTT.

The chain has TRBV20-1 and TRBJ2-1, with 11 bases fitting TRBD1. The trim removed 5 bases at V and 10 bases at J, leaving 1 base unmatched. Per germline, CDR1 DFQATT and CDR2 SNEGSKA (reference sequence). The CDR3 contains 11 residues. DNA for the CDR3: TGCAGTGCTCGGACAGGGGGCGAGCAGTTCTTC. Residues: CSARTGGEQFF.

The chain couples TRBV19 to TRBJ2-4; 7 bases fit TRBD2. The germline V gene has CDR1 LNHDA and CDR2 SQIVND (reference sequence). The V gene end was trimmed by 5 bases and the J gene end by 5 bases; junction bases not matched to a gene: 3. The CDR3 spans 13 residues. The CDR3 nucleotides read TGTGCCAGTAGTGGGCTAGCGGAAAACATTCAGTACTTC. It is translated as CASSGLAENIQYF. Filled out from reference TRBV19 and TRBJ2-4, the complete variable domain reads DGGITQSPKYLFRKEGQNVTLSCEQNLNHDAMYWYRQDPGQGLRLIYYSQIVNDFQKGDIAEGYSVSREKKESFPLTVTSAQKNPTAFYLCASSGLAENIQYFGAGTRLSVL.

V is TRBV4-1 and J is TRBJ2-3, with 14 bases identical to TRBD2. V shed 4 bases and J 10 bases; nucleotides not matched to a gene: 16. CDR3 length: 18 amino acids. Germline CDR1 and CDR2: MGHRA and YSYEKL. CDR3 coding DNA: TGCGCCAGCAGCCCGAACCTCTTTGGACTAGCGGGAGGAGGGGCGCAGTATTTT. Residues: CASSPNLFGLAGGGAQYF.

The chain uses TRBV29-1 and TRBJ2-1; TRBD2 aligns across 14 bases. The CDR3 has 15 amino acids. Germline lookup yields CDR1 SQVTM and CDR2 ANQGSEA. V dropped 6 bases and J dropped 3; count of bases not matched to a gene: 4. The CDR3 protein is CSVSGTSGSYNEQFF. The CDR3, as DNA: TGCAGCGTATCCGGGACTAGCGGGAGCTACAATGAGCAGTTCTTC.

This chain uses TRBV6-5 with TRBJ1-5; D remains unclear. Trimming removed 10 bases at V and 6 bases at J, with 10 bases between. CDR1 is MNHEY, CDR2 SVGAGI, per germline. The CDR3 runs 11 residues. CDR3 in DNA: TGTGCCACTACCAGTGGTCAGCCCCAGCATTTT. Amino acids: CATTSGQPQHF.

The chain is built from TRBV2 and TRBJ1-6; D is undetermined. The CDR3 length is 14 residues. Germline loops: CDR1 SNHLY, CDR2 FYNNEI. Trimming stripped 5 bases from V and 7 bases from J, with 12 bases between. CDR3 coding DNA: TGTGCCAGCAGTCAAGAATATTCGAATTCACCCCTCCACTTT. Protein: CASSQEYSNSPLHF.

The gene calls are TRBV6-5 and TRBJ2-7; the D is unclear. This CDR3 has 15 residues. Germline assignment: CDR1 MNHEY and CDR2 SVGAGI. V was trimmed by 4 bases and J by 4 bases, leaving 17 bases between them. The CDR3 reads CASSSFDRGQYEQYF. The CDR3 coding sequence is TGTGCCAGCAGTTCCTTCGACCGCGGCCAATACGAGCAGTACTTC.

CDR3: CASSPQGDYGYTF. The CDR3 coding sequence is TGCGCCAGCAGCCCGCAGGGGGACTATGGCTACACCTTC. J is TRBJ1-2 and V is TRBV4-1; 7 nucleotides line up with TRBD1. Trimming cost V 4 bases and J 3 bases; bases outside gene matches: 2. The V gene's germline CDR1 is MGHRA and CDR2 YSYEKL. The CDR3 totals 13 residues.

V is TRBV5-5 and J is TRBJ2-5, with unresolved D. This CDR3 contains 14 residues. CDR1 and CDR2 from the germline V gene are SGHKS and YYEKEE (reference sequence). Trimming removed 4 bases at V and 2 bases at J, with 12 bases between. This CDR3 is CASSPGRRQETQYF. The CDR3 DNA follows: TGTGCCAGCAGCCCCGGACGGCGGCAAGAGACCCAGTACTTC.